Included here is one T cell receptor beta chain sequence, with context. These data belong to a study of blood T cell repertoires in COVID-19. Sequenced by immunoSEQ multiplex PCR; TCRdb stores in-frame clones only, minus some. The sample yields a few hundred thousand clones, about four fifths seen once. V trimming: 4 bases; J trimming: 4 bases; junction bases outside the gene matches: 3. CDR1 is SGHAT and CDR2 is FQNNGV in the germline V gene. This CDR3 is 14 amino acids long. The sample was peripheral blood. This receptor was obtained from a man aged 25-45 years who had recovered from COVID-19. The V and J genes are TRBV11-2 and TRBJ2-1; 8 nucleotides align to TRBD2. CDR3 protein: CASSSVAGYNEQFF. The CDR3 DNA is TGTGCCAGCAGCTCGGTAGCGGGGTACAATGAGCAGTTCTTC.